Below are 9 T cell receptor beta chains sequenced from a single sample in a study of blood T cell repertoires in COVID-19. Only in-frame clones appear in the TCRdb table, and some are missing; sequencing was by immunoSEQ multiplex PCR. The sample carries tens of thousands of clones, approximately 83% recorded once. The sample taken for sequencing was peripheral blood. These TCRs come from a man aged 65 to 85 with acute or convalescent COVID-19.

The chain uses TRBV7-3 and TRBJ2-3; D is ambiguous. CDR3 length: 15 amino acids. V gave up 5 bases and J gave up 2 bases, with 14 bases separating them. Germline V gene sequence: CDR1 SGHTA, CDR2 FQGTGA. CDR3 region: CASSASPADTDTQYF. The CDR3 DNA reads TGTGCCAGCAGCGCCTCTCCCGCGGACACAGATACGCAGTATTTT.

This clone was found once. V gene TRBV5-1 combines with J gene TRBJ2-2, with D tentatively TRBD1 (5 bases). Germline CDR1 is SGHRS and CDR2 is YFSETQ. This CDR3 spans 15 amino acids. Trimming took 0 bases from V and 1 from J, leaving 7 bases between them. The CDR3 region is CASSLGQRNTGELFF. The CDR3 DNA reads as TGCGCCAGCAGCTTGGGACAGAGGAACACCGGGGAGCTGTTTTTT.

The rearrangement joins TRBV5-1 to TRBJ2-1, with 8 bases aligning to TRBD2. V lost 4 bases, J lost 4 bases, and 7 bases stayed unmatched. Germline V lookup: CDR1 SGHRS, CDR2 YFSETQ. The CDR3 has 15 amino acids. For the CDR3, the DNA is TGCGCCAGCAGCGGCGGGGGGAGCCAATACAATGAGCAGTTCTTC. Translation: CASSGGGSQYNEQFF.

The chain employs TRBV10-1 and TRBJ2-5, with a possible D match to TRBD1 (5 bases). Germline loops: CDR1 WNHNN, CDR2 SYGVQD (reference sequence). Trimming left V 0 bases short and J 5 bases short, with 13 bases between. The CDR3 totals 15 residues. As DNA, the CDR3 is TGCGCCAGCAGTGAGTCGAGGCCAGGGCAGGAGACCCAGTACTTC. Amino acids: CASSESRPGQETQYF.

This sequence joins TRBV28 and TRBJ2-1; D gene ambiguous. This CDR3 contains 13 residues. Per germline, CDR1 MDHEN and CDR2 SYDVKM. V lost 5 bases and J 10 bases, leaving 15 bases between the germline ends. CDR3 region: CASSIRTSREQFF. Written as DNA, the CDR3 is TGTGCCAGCAGTATAAGAACTTCTAGGGAGCAGTTCTTC.

The chain employs TRBV9 and TRBJ1-4; D is perhaps TRBD1 (6 bases). The CDR3 spans 14 residues. V dropped 2 bases and J dropped 5 bases, with 10 bases sitting between them. In germline, CDR1 is SGDLS, CDR2 YYNGEE. The CDR3 protein is CASSVGTLNEKLFF. As DNA, the CDR3 is TGTGCCAGCAGCGTGGGGACATTGAATGAAAAACTGTTTTTT.

V gene TRBV30 combines with J gene TRBJ2-1; 13 bases agree with TRBD2. The V segment lost 2 bases and the J segment 2 bases; nucleotides outside the gene matches: 6. Germline lookup yields CDR1 GTSNPN and CDR2 SVGIG (reference sequence). The CDR3 consists of 17 residues. CDR3 amino acids: CAWSPRLAGGPYNEQFF. CDR3 in DNA: TGTGCCTGGAGTCCGCGACTAGCGGGAGGCCCCTACAATGAGCAGTTCTTC.

This clone was counted only a few times. V usage is TRBV5-1 and J usage is TRBJ2-2; the D gene is possibly TRBD2 (7 bases). The length of the CDR3 is 15 residues. The ends were cut back, 0 bases at V and 6 bases at J, with 12 bases in the middle. Germline loops: CDR1 SGHRS, CDR2 YFSETQ. CDR3 region: CASSLDAGAAGELFF. CDR3 nucleotides: TGCGCCAGCAGCTTGGACGCGGGGGCAGCCGGGGAGCTGTTTTTT.

This chain links TRBV9 with TRBJ1-4; D unclear. Germline V gene lookup returns CDR1 SGDLS and CDR2 YYNGEE. Trimming removed 4 bases from V and 8 bases from J, with 15 bases in between. This CDR3 region has 14 residues. The CDR3 DNA reads as TGTGCCAGCAGCACCGGGGTGGCGAGCGAAAAACTGTTTTTT. Translating it yields CASSTGVASEKLFF. Based on the CDR3 plus reference TRBV9 and TRBJ1-4, the full variable domain is DSGVTQTPKHLITATGQRVTLRCSPRSGDLSVYWYQQSLDQGLQFLIQYYNGEERAKGNILERFSAQQFPDLHSELNLSSLELGDSALYFCASSTGVASEKLFFGSGTQLSVL.